What follows is one TCR beta chain and its context. Its antigen remains unknown. CDR1 MGHRA and CDR2 YSYEKL come from the germline V gene. The ends were cut back, 3 bases at V and 3 bases at J, with 20 bases in the middle. The CDR3 totals 17 residues. Researchers ran the PCR with 60 Vbeta and 13 Jbeta primers. The data were produced by immunoSEQ multiplex PCR, yet TCRdb's version contains in-frame clones alone and is incomplete. The sample includes under 90,000 clones, 75% of them seen just once. This entry belongs to a study of cytomegalovirus exposure and HLA in healthy donors. Study findings and constraints: Later work showed greater clonal expansion in HLA-associated TCR beta chains than in equally common others.

The chain is built from TRBV4-1 and TRBJ1-1; a possible D gene is TRBD1 (6 bases). This receptor was taken from a man aged 35 to 55 in good health and CMV-seronegative. Sequencing was done on a sample of PBMCs. CDR3 nucleotide sequence: TGCGCCAGCAGCCACGGGGGTTGGGGGGGCTTGGACACTGAAGCTTTCTTT. Amino acids: CASSHGGWGGLDTEAFF.